The present TCR beta chain was sequenced within a study of cytomegalovirus exposure and HLA in healthy donors. This CDR3 is 11 amino acids long. The V end lost 0 bases, the J end lost 13 bases, and 8 bases lay between the germline ends. Germline V lookup: CDR1 SGHDT, CDR2 YYEEEE. Findings and caveats of the study: Later, an analysis showed that TCR beta chains associated with HLA were more clonally expanded than others that were equally common. Apart from CMV serostatus, no immune exposure information was available. Cytomegalovirus status was reportedly diagnosed by the classifier with high specificity and sensitivity.

As concerns this clone: Its antigen is unknown.

Primers included in the PCR were 60 Vbeta and 13 Jbeta primers. Libraries were prepared by immunoSEQ multiplex PCR; TCRdb keeps only in-frame clonotypes and omits some of them. Among about 270,000 clones listed, around 66% were seen once. The TCR sequence derives from a female donor in good health and CMV-seronegative. This chain connects TRBV5-6 to TRBJ2-1; D unclear. The source material was PBMCs. CDR3 coding DNA: TGTGCCAGCAGCTTGGCTCTAGAACAGTTCTTC. It yields the protein CASSLALEQFF.